This T cell receptor (beta chain) was obtained from a study of blood T cell repertoires in COVID-19. At the level of the study: The samples span acute and convalescent COVID-19 from the United States, Italy and Spain. Nucleic acid was either cDNA or gDNA, and it came from T cells, B-cell-depleted T cells, or PBMCs.

Measured with immunoSEQ multiplex PCR; TCRdb has only the in-frame clones, and not every one. This table has over 100,000 clones, roughly 81% appearing once. V shed 1 base and J shed 5 bases, with 17 bases lying between them. This CDR3 has 16 amino acids. CDR1 is SGHAT and CDR2 is FQNNGV in the germline V gene. The clonotype comes from a human donor in a cohort sampled during active COVID-19. The sample taken for sequencing was peripheral blood. The chain couples TRBV11-2 to TRBJ2-5; D possibly corresponds to TRBD2 (5 bases). This chain's CDR3 is CASSLVASSGWETQYF. Written as DNA, the CDR3 is TGTGCCAGCAGCTTAGTGGCTAGCAGTGGTTGGGAGACCCAGTACTTC.